One and the same sample provided the 9 T cell receptor beta chains below, sequenced in a study of T cell clonotyping in hematopoietic cell transplantation. The time point is: recipient sample about 28 days before transplant, after cytoreduction. TCRdb's copy holds only in-frame clones and misses some; the assay was immunoSEQ multiplex PCR. The sample has about 18,000 clones, about 83% seen once. The sample consisted of peripheral blood mononuclear cells, taken before stem cell transplant. These receptors all stem from a man between 45 and 60 years old with acute myeloid leukemia. Some clones in this sample may be carry-over from other donors' samples.

V gene TRBV19 combines with J gene TRBJ2-2, with 7 bases that match TRBD1. The CDR3 contains 15 residues. Germline V gene data show CDR1 as LNHDA and CDR2 as SQIVND (reference sequence). The ends lost 5 bases at V and 4 bases at J; junction bases unmatched: 7. The CDR3 protein is CASSGRGQSTGELFF. For the CDR3, the DNA is TGTGCCAGTAGTGGAAGGGGACAGTCCACCGGGGAGCTGTTTTTT.

The V call is TRBV4-1, the J call TRBJ1-2; D is ambiguous. This CDR3 has 14 residues. The V end was cut by 0 bases, the J end by 4 bases, with 9 bases between. CDR1 is MGHRA, CDR2 YSYEKL, per germline. This chain's CDR3 is CASSQDRSRYGYTF. The CDR3 region has the DNA TGCGCCAGCAGCCAAGACCGGTCCCGCTATGGCTACACCTTC.

The J gene is TRBJ1-1, the V gene TRBV7-8; no clear D gene. This CDR3 has 14 residues. Germline-derived CDR1 and CDR2 are SGHVS and FQNEAQ. Trimming took off 0 bases at V and 1 base at J, with 6 bases between the two ends. The CDR3 bases are TGTGCCAGCAGCTTAGCGCTGGCGAACACTGAAGCTTTCTTT. It codes for CASSLALANTEAFF. The variable domain in full, completed from reference TRBV7-8 and TRBJ1-1, reads GAGVSQSPRYKVAKRGQDVALRCDPISGHVSLFWYQQALGQGPEFLTYFQNEAQLDKSGLPSDRFFAERPEGSVSTLKIQRTQQEDSAVYLCASSLALANTEAFFGQGTRLTVV.

The chain is built from TRBV9 and TRBJ1-1; TRBD1 is a possible D gene (5 bases). This CDR3 is 15 amino acids long. V was shortened by 4 bases and J by 4 bases, with 17 bases between the two germline ends. The germline V gene has CDR1 SGDLS and CDR2 YYNGEE. The CDR3 DNA is TGTGCCAGCAGCCCCGGACGGGGCGCGACCACTGAAGCTTTCTTT. Protein: CASSPGRGATTEAFF.

This clone has only a few counts. This chain connects TRBV10-3 to TRBJ1-2; the match to TRBD1 covers 10 bases. V shed 4 bases, J shed 4 bases, and the junction held 0 bases outside the gene matches. Germline-derived CDR1 and CDR2 are ENHRY and SYGVKD. The CDR3 extends over 13 amino acids. CDR3 sequence: CAISGDRGYGYTF. For the CDR3, the DNA is TGTGCCATCAGTGGGGACAGGGGCTATGGCTACACCTTC.

The V and J genes are TRBV6-9 and TRBJ1-5; no definite D call. This CDR3 region has 16 residues. CDR1 is MNHGY and CDR2 is SVAAGI in the germline V gene. The V end was cut by 4 bases, the J end by 1 base, with 14 bases between. CDR3 DNA sequence: TGTGCCAGCAGTTTCCGCCCGAGGGAGAGCAATCAGCCCCAGCATTTT. It encodes CASSFRPRESNQPQHF.

The chain combines TRBV7-8 with TRBJ2-2, with a weak D call TRBD1 (6 bases). V was pared by 1 base and J by 0 bases, with 9 bases between. The CDR3 consists of 16 residues. Germline V gene sequence: CDR1 SGHVS, CDR2 FQNEAQ. CDR3 nucleotide sequence: TGTGCCAGCAGCTTAGTACGGACAGCGAACACCGGGGAGCTGTTTTTT. This translates into CASSLVRTANTGELFF.

A few counts support this clone. The chain is built from TRBV19 and TRBJ2-1, with D perhaps TRBD2 (6 bases). The germline V gene has CDR1 LNHDA and CDR2 SQIVND (reference sequence). Trimming stripped 5 bases from V and 2 bases from J, with 13 bases between. This CDR3 has 15 amino acids. CDR3 residues: CASSSTSSTYNEQFF. The CDR3 DNA reads TGTGCCAGTAGTTCGACTAGTTCCACCTACAATGAGCAGTTCTTC.

V gene TRBV7-2 combines with J gene TRBJ1-4; possibly TRBD1 for D (6 bases). Germline CDR1 and CDR2: SGHTA and FQGNSA. The CDR3 has 15 amino acids. The V end was cut by 5 bases, the J end by 8 bases, with 18 bases between. The CDR3 here is CASSPPGTPGEKLFF. In DNA, the CDR3 is TGTGCCAGCAGCCCCCCCGGGACACCTGGGGAAAAACTGTTTTTT.